The source of this T cell receptor beta chain is a study of chemoradiotherapy in HPV16-positive cancers. Comment on this clone: Its cognate antigen is unknown.

CDR3 length: 14 amino acids. From germline, CDR1 is ENHRY and CDR2 SYGVKD. Overall study results and limits: Candidate HPV-specific clones and E7-related TCR motifs grew in tumor during treatment. Functional assays defining HPV-specific T cells used only two HPV16-positive patients. For HPV16-positive patients, expanding HPV-responsive T cells associated with longer recurrence-free survival.

Repertoires were sampled repeatedly during chemoradiotherapy. The method was immunoSEQ multiplex PCR; TCRdb's version includes in-frame clones alone and lacks a portion of them. In the table there are about 12,000 clones, roughly 90% of which are singletons. The source was blood, collected from a patient who underwent chemoradiotherapy. The chain carries TRBV10-3 and TRBJ2-5; a possible D gene is TRBD2 (5 bases). The last part of the DNA fits TRBJ2-7 better; the J call may be wrong. The receptor was derived from a human donor with HPV-associated anogenital cancer. CDR3 sequence (DNA): TGTGCCATCAGCAGCGGCCGGAGCTCCTACGAGCAGTACTTC. Protein product: CAISSGRSSYEQYF.